The present T cell receptor beta chain was sequenced within a study of T cell responses to AZD1222 COVID-19 vaccine. The overall study: Second-dose intervals of approximately 4 or approximately 12 weeks were pooled.

Note on this clone: The antigen is not known.

Profiled with immunoSEQ multiplex PCR; TCRdb holds only in-frame clones, not every one. The table has some 180,000 clones, just over 85% seen once. This CDR3 has 13 residues. The V gene's germline CDR1 is SGHRS and CDR2 YFSETQ. V was pared by 2 bases and J by 8 bases, with 11 bases between. Study-wide points: In the spike-specific TCR repertoire, nearly half reportedly target unmutated variant regions. The sample set comprised mostly white British donors with more females, and clonal diversity was possibly underestimated.

This specimen was peripheral blood, taken on day 0 of AZD1222 vaccination. This TCR came from an adult in good health. V gene TRBV5-1 combines with J gene TRBJ2-1; D unclear. The CDR3 sequence is CASSFAPQYEQFF. In nucleotides, the CDR3 is TGCGCCAGCAGCTTCGCCCCTCAGTATGAGCAGTTCTTC.